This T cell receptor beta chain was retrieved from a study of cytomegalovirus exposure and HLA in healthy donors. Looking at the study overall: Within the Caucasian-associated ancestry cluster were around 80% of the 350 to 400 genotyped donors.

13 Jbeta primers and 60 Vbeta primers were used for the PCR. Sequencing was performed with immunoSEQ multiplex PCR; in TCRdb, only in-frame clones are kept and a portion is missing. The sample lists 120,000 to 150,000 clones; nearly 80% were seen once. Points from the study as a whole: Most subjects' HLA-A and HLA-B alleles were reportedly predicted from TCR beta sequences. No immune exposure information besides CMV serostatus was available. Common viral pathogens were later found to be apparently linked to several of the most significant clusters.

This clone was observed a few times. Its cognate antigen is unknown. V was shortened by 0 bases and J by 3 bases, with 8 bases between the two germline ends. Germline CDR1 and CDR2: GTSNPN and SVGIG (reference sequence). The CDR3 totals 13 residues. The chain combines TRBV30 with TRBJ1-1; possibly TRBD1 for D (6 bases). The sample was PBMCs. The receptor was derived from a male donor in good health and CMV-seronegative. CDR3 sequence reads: CAWSVRGYTEAFF. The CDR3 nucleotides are TGTGCCTGGAGTGTTAGGGGGTACACTGAAGCTTTCTTT.